Presented here are 18 T cell receptor beta chains from one specimen sequenced in a study of beta chain features in type 1 diabetes. The entirety of the isolated RNA underwent reverse transcription, so expressed TCRB transcripts were sequenced. Profiled with immunoSEQ multiplex PCR; TCRdb holds only in-frame clones, not every one. Of about 290,000 clones listed, around 7.8% are singletons. The specimen sequenced was central memory CD4+ T cells from blood. These receptors originate from a woman aged 18-29 years in good health.

The V call is TRBV4-2, the J call TRBJ2-7; D might be TRBD2 (7 bases). The CDR3 is 17 residues long. Deletions cut 1 base from V and 0 bases from J, with 16 bases between. Germline V CDR1 and CDR2: LGHNA, YNFKEQ. In nucleotides, the CDR3 is TGTGCCAGCAGCCAAGCGGGAGGAGGGGGATCCTCCTACGAGCAGTACTTC. Its translation: CASSQAGGGGSSYEQYF.

This clone was seen a handful of times. V gene TRBV5-1 combines with J gene TRBJ2-1; 7 positions match TRBD2. V gave up 0 bases and J gave up 0 bases; unmatched junction bases: 3. Germline V gene data show CDR1 as SGHRS and CDR2 as YFSETQ. The CDR3 extends over 16 amino acids. This CDR3 reads CASSLDGRSSYNEQFF. DNA for the CDR3: TGCGCCAGCAGCTTGGACGGGAGGAGCTCCTACAATGAGCAGTTCTTC.

The genes are TRBV11-3 and TRBJ2-5; 8 bases map to TRBD2. Per germline, CDR1 SGHNT and CDR2 YENEEA. There are 15 residues in the CDR3. The junction had 4 bases not matched to a gene; V was cut back by 3 bases and J by 1 base. This CDR3 reads CASSFRTSSQETQYF. CDR3 nucleotides: TGTGCCAGCAGCTTCCGGACTAGCAGCCAAGAGACCCAGTACTTC.

This chain connects TRBV23-1 to TRBJ2-4; weak D call: TRBD1 (6 bases). TRBV23-1 is recorded as an ORF, its role being uncertain. The V gene lost 0 bases and the J gene lost 1 base, with 19 bases spanning the gap. The CDR3 runs 19 residues. The DNA for the CDR3 is TGCGCCAGCAGTCAATCGCTTTGCTTACAGGGTCGGGCCAAAAACATTCAGTACTTC. This sequence encodes CASSQSLCLQGRAKNIQYF.

This clone was detected a few times. This chain uses TRBV5-4 with TRBJ1-3; TRBD1 might be the D (6 bases). The V end was cut by 1 base, the J end by 4 bases, with 9 bases between. There are 14 residues in the CDR3. Germline V lookup: CDR1 SGHNT, CDR2 YYREEE (reference sequence). CDR3 region: CASSLPGTGNTIYF. Written as DNA, the CDR3 is TGTGCCAGCAGCTTGCCTGGGACAGGAAACACCATATATTTT.

This clone was counted only a few times. This rearrangement joins TRBV18 to TRBJ2-7, with 10 bases that match TRBD2. V trimming: 6 bases; J trimming: 6 bases; junction bases outside the gene matches: 11. Germline-derived CDR1 and CDR2 are KGHSH and LQKENI. The CDR3 spans 15 residues. In DNA form, the CDR3 reads TGTGCCAGCTCGGTCCAGCGGGGGGGCCGGGGCGAGCAGTACGTC. Its protein is CASSVQRGGRGEQYV.

The J gene is TRBJ2-5, the V gene TRBV5-1, with D perhaps TRBD2 (5 bases). Germline loops: CDR1 SGHRS, CDR2 YFSETQ. CDR3 length equals 14 residues. The V end was cut by 0 bases, the J end by 4 bases, with 10 bases between. As DNA, the CDR3 is TGCGCCAGCAGCTTGGTTCCCAGCGGAGAGACCCAGTACTTC. Its protein is CASSLVPSGETQYF. Together with reference TRBV5-1 and TRBJ2-5, the CDR3 gives the full variable domain: KAGVTQTPRYLIKTRGQQVTLSCSPISGHRSVSWYQQTPGQGLQFLFEYFSETQRNKGNFPGRFSGRQFSNSRSEMNVSTLELGDSALYLCASSLVPSGETQYFGPGTRLLVL.

This clone has more than one count but fewer than ten. The rearrangement links TRBV4-3 to TRBJ2-1; D assignment may be TRBD1 or TRBD2 (6 bases each). The CDR3 sequence is 15 residues long. CDR1 and CDR2 from the germline V gene are LGHNA and YSLEER. The V end lost 3 bases, the J end lost 7 bases, and 16 bases lay between the germline ends. This chain's CDR3 is CASSQNRVAGNEQFF. The CDR3 DNA sequence: TGCGCCAGCAGCCAGAACAGGGTCGCGGGGAATGAGCAGTTCTTC.

This clone has a handful of counts. Other DNA sequences within the sample encode an identical CDR3. V usage is TRBV14 and J usage is TRBJ2-1; D unclear. Looked up from germline, CDR1 is SGHDN and CDR2 is FVKESK. The V gene lost 5 bases and the J gene lost 0 bases, with 5 bases spanning the gap. This CDR3 comprises 13 residues. CDR3 region: CASSRSSYNEQFF. The CDR3 bases are TGTGCCAGCAGCAGGAGCTCCTACAATGAGCAGTTCTTC. Full variable domain (remainder filled in from reference TRBV14 and TRBJ2-1): EAGVTQFPSHSVIEKGQTVTLRCDPISGHDNLYWYRRVMGKEIKFLLHFVKESKQDESGMPNNRFLAERTGGTYSTLKVQPAELEDSGVYFCASSRSSYNEQFFGPGTRLTVL.

In its sample, this clone was seen many times. This chain connects TRBV7-8 to TRBJ2-7; no reliable D call. This CDR3 has 12 amino acids. Trimming took 5 bases from V and 1 from J, leaving 6 bases between them. Germline-derived CDR1 and CDR2 are SGHVS and FQNEAQ. DNA of the CDR3: TGTGCCAGCAGCCGCGTGTCCTACGAGCAGTACGTC. Translation gives CASSRVSYEQYV.

This clone showed up just a few times. The rearrangement joins TRBV9 to TRBJ2-1, with 8 bases lining up with TRBD2. The germline CDR1 and CDR2 sequences are SGDLS and YYNGEE. Losses at the gene ends were 0 bases for V and 4 bases for J; bases not matched to a gene: 3. The CDR3 consists of 15 residues. The CDR3 nucleotides are TGTGCCAGCAGCGTAGTAGCGGGGACATACAATGAGCAGTTCTTC. Its protein product is CASSVVAGTYNEQFF.

V gene TRBV13 combines with J gene TRBJ2-7, with 13 positions matching TRBD2. Germline V CDR1 and CDR2: PRHDT, FYEKMQ (reference sequence). CDR3 length: 18 amino acids. V shed 5 bases and J 2 bases; nucleotides not matched to a gene: 12. The CDR3 reads CASSPTRLAGGNTYEQYF. DNA of the CDR3: TGTGCCAGCAGCCCCACGCGACTAGCGGGAGGCAATACCTACGAGCAGTACTTC.

V usage is TRBV4-1 and J usage is TRBJ2-5, with 11 bases fitting TRBD1. The germline gives CDR1 MGHRA, CDR2 YSYEKL. The CDR3 is 17 residues long. V dropped 2 bases and J dropped 1; count of bases not matched to a gene: 6. The CDR3 protein is CASSQPRDRGVQETQYF. CDR3 nucleotide sequence: TGCGCCAGCAGCCAACCAAGGGACAGGGGGGTCCAAGAGACCCAGTACTTC.

The genes are TRBV4-2 and TRBJ1-2, with D unclear. Germline V gene lookup returns CDR1 LGHNA and CDR2 YNFKEQ. The CDR3 spans 17 residues. V shed 4 bases and J shed 5 bases, with 23 bases lying between them. The chain's CDR3 is CASSPTFSTTLGYGYTF. The CDR3 DNA sequence: TGTGCCAGCAGCCCAACATTTTCGACGACCCTGGGGTATGGCTACACCTTC.

This clone was seen more than once but under ten times. DNA of the CDR3: TGTGCCAGCAGCTTCACCCGGGACAGGGTGTACTTC. Translation: CASSFTRDRVYF. The rearrangement uses TRBV7-2 and TRBJ2-7, with 9 bases identical to TRBD1. This CDR3 spans 12 amino acids. The V gene end was trimmed by 3 bases and the J gene end by 12 bases; junction bases not matched to a gene: 6. Germline V gene lookup returns CDR1 SGHTA and CDR2 FQGNSA. The full variable domain, in which reference TRBV7-2 and TRBJ2-7 provide the parts outside the CDR3, is GAGVSQSPSNKVTEKGKDVELRCDPISGHTALYWYRQSLGQGLEFLIYFQGNSAPDKSGLPSDRFSAERTGGSVSTLTIQRTQQEDSAVYLCASSFTRDRVYFGPGTRLTVT.

This clone was observed a handful of times. The rearrangement joins TRBV6-1 to TRBJ1-5, with D perhaps TRBD1 (5 bases). CDR1 is MNHNS, CDR2 SASEGT, per germline. The CDR3 is made up of 15 amino acids. The ends were cut back, 11 bases at V and 5 bases at J, with 22 bases in the middle. DNA of the CDR3: TGTGCCGCCTTCGACCAGGGAACAGTCTATCAGCCCCAGCATTTT. Its protein is CAAFDQGTVYQPQHF.

This chain joins TRBV19 and TRBJ1-5; TRBD1 is a possible D gene (5 bases). The V gene lost 5 bases and the J gene lost 3 bases, with 14 bases spanning the gap. Germline assignment: CDR1 LNHDA and CDR2 SQIVND (reference sequence). The CDR3 is 15 residues long. CDR3 loop: CASSAYSGYNQPQHF. For the CDR3, the DNA is TGTGCCAGTAGTGCCTATTCAGGGTACAATCAGCCCCAGCATTTT.

This clone was seen more than once but under ten times. The chain uses TRBV4-1 and TRBJ1-3; D perhaps matches TRBD1 (6 bases). The CDR3 has 15 residues. The germline V gene has CDR1 MGHRA and CDR2 YSYEKL. V was clipped by 4 bases and J by 0 bases, with 10 bases between them. Written as DNA, the CDR3 is TGCGCCAGCAGCCGCGACAGGACCTCTGGAAACACCATATATTTT. Translating it yields CASSRDRTSGNTIYF.